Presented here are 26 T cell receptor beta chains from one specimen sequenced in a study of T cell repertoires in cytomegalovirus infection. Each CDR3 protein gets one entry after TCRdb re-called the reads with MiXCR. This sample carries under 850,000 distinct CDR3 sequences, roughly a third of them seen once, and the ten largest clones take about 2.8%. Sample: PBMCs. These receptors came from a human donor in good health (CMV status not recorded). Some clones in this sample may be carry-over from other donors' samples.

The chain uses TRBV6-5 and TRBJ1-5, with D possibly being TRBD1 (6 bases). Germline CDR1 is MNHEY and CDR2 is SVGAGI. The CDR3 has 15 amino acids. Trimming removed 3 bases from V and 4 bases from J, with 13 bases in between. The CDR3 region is CASSYGGGINQPQHF. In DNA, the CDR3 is TGTGCCAGCAGTTATGGAGGGGGGATTAATCAGCCCCAGCATTTT.

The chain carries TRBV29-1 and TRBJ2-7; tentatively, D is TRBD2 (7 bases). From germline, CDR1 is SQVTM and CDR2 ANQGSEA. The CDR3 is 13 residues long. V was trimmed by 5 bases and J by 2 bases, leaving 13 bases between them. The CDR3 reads CSVWGGLTYEQYF. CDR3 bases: TGCAGCGTTTGGGGGGGCTTGACCTACGAGCAGTACTTC.

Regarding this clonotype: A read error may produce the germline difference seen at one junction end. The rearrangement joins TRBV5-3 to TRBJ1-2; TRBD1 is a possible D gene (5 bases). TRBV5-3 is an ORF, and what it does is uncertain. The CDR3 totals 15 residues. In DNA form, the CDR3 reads TGTGCCAGCAGCTTATATGGGGGATCGGGCTATGGCTACACCTTC. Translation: CASSLYGGSGYGYTF.

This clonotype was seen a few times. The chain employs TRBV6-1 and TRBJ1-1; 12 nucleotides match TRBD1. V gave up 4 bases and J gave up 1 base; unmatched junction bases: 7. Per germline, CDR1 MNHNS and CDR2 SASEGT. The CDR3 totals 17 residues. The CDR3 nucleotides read TGTGCCAGCAGTGGGGACAGGGGGCTTTTTGAGAACACTGAAGCTTTCTTT. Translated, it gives CASSGDRGLFENTEAFF.

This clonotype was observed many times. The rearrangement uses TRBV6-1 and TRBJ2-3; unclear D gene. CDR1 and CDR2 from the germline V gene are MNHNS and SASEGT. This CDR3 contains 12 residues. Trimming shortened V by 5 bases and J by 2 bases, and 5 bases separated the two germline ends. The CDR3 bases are TGTGCCAGCAGTAGACACACAGATACGCAGTATTTT. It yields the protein CASSRHTDTQYF.

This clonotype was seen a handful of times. CDR3 protein: CASKTVTYNSPLHF. CDR3 nucleotide sequence: TGTGCCAGCAAGACCGTAACTTATAATTCACCCCTCCACTTT. V gene TRBV6-1 combines with J gene TRBJ1-6; D unresolved. The CDR3 is made up of 14 amino acids. Trimming removed 7 bases at V and 4 bases at J, with 11 bases between. The germline gives CDR1 MNHNS, CDR2 SASEGT.

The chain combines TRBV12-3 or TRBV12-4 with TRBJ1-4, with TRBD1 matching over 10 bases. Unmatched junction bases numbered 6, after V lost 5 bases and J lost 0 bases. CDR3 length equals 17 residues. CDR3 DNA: TGTGCCAGCAGTGGGACAGGGACAGGGGCAACTAATGAAAAACTGTTTTTT. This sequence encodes CASSGTGTGATNEKLFF.

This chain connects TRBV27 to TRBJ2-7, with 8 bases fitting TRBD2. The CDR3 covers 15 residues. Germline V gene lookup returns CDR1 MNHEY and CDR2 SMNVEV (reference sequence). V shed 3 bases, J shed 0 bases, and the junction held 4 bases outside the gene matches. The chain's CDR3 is CASSFQRGSSYEQYF. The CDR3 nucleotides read TGTGCCAGCAGTTTCCAGCGGGGGAGCTCCTACGAGCAGTACTTC.

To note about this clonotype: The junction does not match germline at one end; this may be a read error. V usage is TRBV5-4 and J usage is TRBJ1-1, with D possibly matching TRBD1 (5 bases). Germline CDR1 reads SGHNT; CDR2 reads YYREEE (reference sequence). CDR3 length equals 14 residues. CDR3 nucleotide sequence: TGTGCCTGCAGCAGAAGAGACAGTGGCGGCGAAGCTTTCTTT. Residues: CACSRRDSGGEAFF. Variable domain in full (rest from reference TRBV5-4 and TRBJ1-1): ETGVTQSPTHLIKTRGQQVTLRCSSQSGHNTVSWYQQALGQGPQFIFQYYREEENGRGNFPPRFSGLQFPNYSSELNVNALELDDSALYLCACSRRDSGGEAFFGQGTRLTVV.

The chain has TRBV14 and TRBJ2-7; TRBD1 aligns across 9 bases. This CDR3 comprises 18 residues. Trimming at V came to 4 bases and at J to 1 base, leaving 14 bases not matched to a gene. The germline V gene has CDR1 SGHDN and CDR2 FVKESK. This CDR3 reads CASSPLTGGGLSSYEQYF. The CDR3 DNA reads TGTGCCAGCAGCCCATTAACAGGGGGCGGGCTTTCATCCTACGAGCAGTACTTC. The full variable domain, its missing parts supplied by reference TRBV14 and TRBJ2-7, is EAGVTQFPSHSVIEKGQTVTLRCDPISGHDNLYWYRRVMGKEIKFLLHFVKESKQDESGMPNNRFLAERTGGTYSTLKVQPAELEDSGVYFCASSPLTGGGLSSYEQYFGPGTRLTVT.

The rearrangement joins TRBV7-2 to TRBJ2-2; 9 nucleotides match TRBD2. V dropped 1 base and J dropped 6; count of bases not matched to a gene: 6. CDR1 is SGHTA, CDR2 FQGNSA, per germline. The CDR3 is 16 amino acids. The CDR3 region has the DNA TGTGCCAGCAGCTTAGATAGCGGGAGTGGTGCCGGGGAGCTGTTTTTT. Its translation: CASSLDSGSGAGELFF.

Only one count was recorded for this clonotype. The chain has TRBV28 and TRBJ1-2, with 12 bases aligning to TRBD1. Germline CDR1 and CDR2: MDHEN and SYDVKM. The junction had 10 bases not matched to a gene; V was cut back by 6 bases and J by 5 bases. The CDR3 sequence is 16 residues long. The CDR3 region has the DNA TGTGCCAGCAGGGACACCGGGACAGGGGGCGGGTATGGCTACACCTTC. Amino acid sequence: CASRDTGTGGGYGYTF.

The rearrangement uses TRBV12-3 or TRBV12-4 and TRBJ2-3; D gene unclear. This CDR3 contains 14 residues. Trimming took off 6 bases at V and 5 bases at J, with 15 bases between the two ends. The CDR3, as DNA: TGTGCCAGCAGACCCTTGGGAAGTCAAGATACGCAGTATTTT. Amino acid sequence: CASRPLGSQDTQYF.

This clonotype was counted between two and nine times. Here the CDR3 DNA reads TGCAGCGTGGCCAGGACTAGTCAAGAGACCCAGTACTTC. Amino acids: CSVARTSQETQYF. The rearrangement uses TRBV29-1 and TRBJ2-5; TRBD2 aligns across 7 bases. The germline V gene encodes CDR1 SQVTM and CDR2 ANQGSEA. This CDR3 has 13 residues. V lost 6 bases and J lost 2; bases outside the gene matches: 6.

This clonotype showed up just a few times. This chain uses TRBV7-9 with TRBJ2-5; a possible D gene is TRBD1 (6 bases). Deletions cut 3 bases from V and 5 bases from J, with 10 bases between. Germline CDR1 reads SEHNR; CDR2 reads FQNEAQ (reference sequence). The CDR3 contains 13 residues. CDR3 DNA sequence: TGTGCCAGCAGCTTCGTCCAGGGGGAGACCCAGTACTTC. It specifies CASSFVQGETQYF.

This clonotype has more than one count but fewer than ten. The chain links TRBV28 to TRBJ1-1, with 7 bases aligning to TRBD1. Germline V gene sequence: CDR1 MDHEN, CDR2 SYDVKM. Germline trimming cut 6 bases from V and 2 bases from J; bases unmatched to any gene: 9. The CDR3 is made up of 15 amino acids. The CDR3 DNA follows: TGTGCCAGCAGCCGCACCGGGACAGTTAACACTGAAGCTTTCTTT. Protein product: CASSRTGTVNTEAFF.

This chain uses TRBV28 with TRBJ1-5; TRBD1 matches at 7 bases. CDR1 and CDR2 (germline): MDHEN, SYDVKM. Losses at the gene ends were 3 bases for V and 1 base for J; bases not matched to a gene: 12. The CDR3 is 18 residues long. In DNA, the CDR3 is TGTGCCAGCAGTTTCCCACGAGGGGGCTCATACAGCAATCAGCCCCAGCATTTT. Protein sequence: CASSFPRGGSYSNQPQHF. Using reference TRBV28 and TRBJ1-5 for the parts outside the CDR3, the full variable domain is DVKVTQSSRYLVKRTGEKVFLECVQDMDHENMFWYRQDPGLGLRLIYFSYDVKMKEKGDIPEGYSVSREKKERFSLILESASTNQTSMYLCASSFPRGGSYSNQPQHFGDGTRLSIL.

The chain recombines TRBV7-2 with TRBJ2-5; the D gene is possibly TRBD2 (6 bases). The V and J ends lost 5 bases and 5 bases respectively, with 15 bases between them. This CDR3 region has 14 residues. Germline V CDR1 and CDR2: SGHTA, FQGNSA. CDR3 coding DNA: TGTGCCAGCAGCAGAGGTGGAGGGCGGGAGACCCAGTACTTC. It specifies CASSRGGGRETQYF. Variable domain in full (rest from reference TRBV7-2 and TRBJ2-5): GAGVSQSPSNKVTEKGKDVELRCDPISGHTALYWYRQSLGQGLEFLIYFQGNSAPDKSGLPSDRFSAERTGGSVSTLTIQRTQQEDSAVYLCASSRGGGRETQYFGPGTRLLVL.

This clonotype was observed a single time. DNA for the CDR3: TGTGCCAGCAGTTCACGAGGGGGGATGATCTACGAGCAGTACTTC. Its protein is CASSSRGGMIYEQYF. V is TRBV28 and J is TRBJ2-7, with D perhaps assigned TRBD1 or TRBD2 (6 bases each). Germline V gene sequence: CDR1 MDHEN, CDR2 SYDVKM. The length of the CDR3 is 15 residues. V dropped 4 bases and J dropped 3 bases, with 16 bases sitting between them. The full variable domain, completed using reference TRBV28 and TRBJ2-7, is DVKVTQSSRYLVKRTGEKVFLECVQDMDHENMFWYRQDPGLGLRLIYFSYDVKMKEKGDIPEGYSVSREKKERFSLILESASTNQTSMYLCASSSRGGMIYEQYFGPGTRLTVT.

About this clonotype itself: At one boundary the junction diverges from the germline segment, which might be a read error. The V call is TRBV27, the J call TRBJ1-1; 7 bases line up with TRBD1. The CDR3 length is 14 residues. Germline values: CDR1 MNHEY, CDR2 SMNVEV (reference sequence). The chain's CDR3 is CATKPGQENTEVFF. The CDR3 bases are TGTGCCACCAAACCTGGACAGGAGAACACTGAAGTTTTCTTT.

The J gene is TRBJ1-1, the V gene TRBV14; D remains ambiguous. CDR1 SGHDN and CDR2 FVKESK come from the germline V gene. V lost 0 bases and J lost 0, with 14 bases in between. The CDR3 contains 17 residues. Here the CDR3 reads CASSQDRGLLVNTEAFF. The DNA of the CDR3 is TGTGCCAGCAGCCAAGATCGAGGGCTCTTAGTGAACACTGAAGCTTTCTTT.

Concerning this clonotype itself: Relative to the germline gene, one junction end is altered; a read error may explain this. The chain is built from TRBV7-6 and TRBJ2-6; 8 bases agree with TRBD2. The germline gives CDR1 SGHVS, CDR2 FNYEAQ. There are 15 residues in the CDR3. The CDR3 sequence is CASHVAGTGANVLTF. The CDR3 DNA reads TGTGCCAGCCACGTAGCGGGGACTGGGGCCAACGTCCTGACCTTC.

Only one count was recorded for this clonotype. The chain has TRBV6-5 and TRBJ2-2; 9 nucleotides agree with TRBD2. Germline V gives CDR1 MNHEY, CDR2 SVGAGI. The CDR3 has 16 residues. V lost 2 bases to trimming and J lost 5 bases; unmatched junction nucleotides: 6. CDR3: CASSYEGLAGTGELFF. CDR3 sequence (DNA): TGTGCCAGCAGTTACGAAGGCCTAGCGGGAACCGGGGAGCTGTTTTTT.

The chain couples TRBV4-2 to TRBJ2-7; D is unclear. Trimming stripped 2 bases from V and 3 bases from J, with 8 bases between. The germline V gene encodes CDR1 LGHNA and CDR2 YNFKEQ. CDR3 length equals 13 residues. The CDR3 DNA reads TGTGCCAGCAGCCAAAGACTGTTCTACGAGCAGTACTTC. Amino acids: CASSQRLFYEQYF.

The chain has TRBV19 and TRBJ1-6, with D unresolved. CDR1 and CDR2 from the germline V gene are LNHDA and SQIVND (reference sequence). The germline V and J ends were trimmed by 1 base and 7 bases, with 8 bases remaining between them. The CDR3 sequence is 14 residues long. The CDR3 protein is CASSIVGFNSPLHF. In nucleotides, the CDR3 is TGTGCCAGTAGTATAGTCGGGTTCAATTCACCCCTCCACTTT. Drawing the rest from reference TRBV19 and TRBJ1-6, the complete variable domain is DGGITQSPKYLFRKEGQNVTLSCEQNLNHDAMYWYRQDPGQGLRLIYYSQIVNDFQKGDIAEGYSVSREKKESFPLTVTSAQKNPTAFYLCASSIVGFNSPLHFGNGTRLTVT.

DNA of the CDR3: TGTGCCAGCAGCGGGGGCCTTTTCGGCGGCATTCAGTACTTC. Protein: CASSGGLFGGIQYF. The gene calls are TRBV28 and TRBJ2-4; possibly TRBD1 or TRBD2 for D (6 bases each). Germline V gives CDR1 MDHEN, CDR2 SYDVKM. The CDR3 length is 14 residues. V lost 6 bases and J lost 9, with 18 bases in between.